This entry is about one T cell receptor beta chain. The antigen is not known. This entry is derived from a study of cytomegalovirus exposure and HLA in healthy donors. The study, taken as a whole, reports: Among donors in an Asian-associated ancestry cluster, a later analysis reportedly found fewer N-insertions than the roughly 730-donor mean. Presence/absence analyses rested on an assumption that sequencing depth was roughly uniform across donors. The study labeled roughly 160 TCR beta chains cytomegalovirus-associated.

The PCR employed 60 Vbeta primers together with 13 Jbeta primers. TCRdb's copy holds only in-frame clones and misses some; the assay was immunoSEQ multiplex PCR. The repertoire holds 100,000 to 150,000 clones, with about four fifths as singletons. The CDR3 spans 15 residues. Germline V gene data show CDR1 as LGHNA and CDR2 as YSLEER. With V trimmed by 4 bases and J by 4 bases, 5 bases remained unmatched. Nominal health characterized the donors when sampled, though unrecorded immune exposures were likely. The sequenced material came from PBMCs. The V gene is TRBV4-3, the J gene TRBJ2-1; 9 nucleotides agree with TRBD1. The origin of this receptor is a man between 18 and 35 years old in good health and CMV-seronegative. The CDR3, as DNA: TGCGCCAGCAGCCTCGGGACAGGGTTGTACAATGAGCAGTTCTTC. Protein: CASSLGTGLYNEQFF.